This T cell receptor beta chain was identified during a study of post-analysis software for immune sequencing data. The study's findings and limits: The study found TRBV5-6, TRBV5-1 and TRBV20-1 among a few TRBV segments more frequent in patients than controls.

A remark on this clonotype: The target antigen is unknown.

V dropped 4 bases and J dropped 8; count of bases not matched to a gene: 11. This CDR3 contains 16 residues. Germline loops: CDR1 MDHEN, CDR2 SYDVKM. cDNA libraries of TCR beta carried unique molecular identifiers. TCRdb fed the PCR reads into MiXCR, producing one record per CDR3 protein. The sample holds 750,000 to 900,000 distinct CDR3 sequences; about half are singletons and the top ten take around 4.7%. Sample: blood. This TCR was sampled from a girl under 18 with multiple sclerosis. This sequence joins TRBV28 and TRBJ2-1, with TRBD2 identical over 10 bases. The CDR3 nucleotides are TGTGCCAGCAGTTCGGGACTAGCGCGACGGGGCGATGAGCAGTTCTTC. It codes for CASSSGLARRGDEQFF.